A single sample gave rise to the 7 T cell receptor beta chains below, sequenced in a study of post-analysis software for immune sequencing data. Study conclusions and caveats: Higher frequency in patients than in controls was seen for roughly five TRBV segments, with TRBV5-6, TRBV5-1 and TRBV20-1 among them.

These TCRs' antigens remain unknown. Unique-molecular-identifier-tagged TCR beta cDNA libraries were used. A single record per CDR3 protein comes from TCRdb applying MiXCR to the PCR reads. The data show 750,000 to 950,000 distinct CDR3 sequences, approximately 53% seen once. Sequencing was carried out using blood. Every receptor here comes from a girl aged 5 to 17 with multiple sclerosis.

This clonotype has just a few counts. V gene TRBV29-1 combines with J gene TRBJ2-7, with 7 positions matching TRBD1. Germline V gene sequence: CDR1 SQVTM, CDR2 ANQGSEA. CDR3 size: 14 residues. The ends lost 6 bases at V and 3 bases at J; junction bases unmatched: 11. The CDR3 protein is CSVRTGDEGYEQYF. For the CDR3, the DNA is TGCAGCGTAAGAACAGGGGATGAGGGCTACGAGCAGTACTTC.

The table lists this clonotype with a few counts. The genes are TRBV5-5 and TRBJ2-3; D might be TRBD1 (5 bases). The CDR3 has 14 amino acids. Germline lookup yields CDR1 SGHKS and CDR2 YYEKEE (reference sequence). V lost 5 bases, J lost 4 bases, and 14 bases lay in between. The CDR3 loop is CASSTQGHADTQYF. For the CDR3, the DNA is TGTGCCAGCAGTACCCAGGGTCACGCAGATACGCAGTATTTT.

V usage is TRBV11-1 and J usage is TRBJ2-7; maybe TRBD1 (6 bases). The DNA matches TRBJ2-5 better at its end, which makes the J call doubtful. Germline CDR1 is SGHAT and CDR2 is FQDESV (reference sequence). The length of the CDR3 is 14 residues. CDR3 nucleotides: TGTGCCAGCAGCTTTCCCGGACAGTGGGGGACCCAGTACTTC. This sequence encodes CASSFPGQWGTQYF.

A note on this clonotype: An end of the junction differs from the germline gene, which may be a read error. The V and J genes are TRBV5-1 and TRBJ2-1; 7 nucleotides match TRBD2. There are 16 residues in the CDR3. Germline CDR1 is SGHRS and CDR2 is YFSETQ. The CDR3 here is CASSLAVWEGQNEQFF. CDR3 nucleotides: TGCGCCAGTAGCTTGGCGGTGTGGGAGGGCCAAAATGAGCAGTTCTTC.

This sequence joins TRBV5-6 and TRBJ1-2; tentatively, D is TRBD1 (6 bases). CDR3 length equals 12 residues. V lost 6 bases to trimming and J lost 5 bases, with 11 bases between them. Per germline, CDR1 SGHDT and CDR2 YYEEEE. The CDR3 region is CASNEQGYGYTF. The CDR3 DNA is TGTGCCAGCAACGAACAGGGTTATGGCTACACCTTC.

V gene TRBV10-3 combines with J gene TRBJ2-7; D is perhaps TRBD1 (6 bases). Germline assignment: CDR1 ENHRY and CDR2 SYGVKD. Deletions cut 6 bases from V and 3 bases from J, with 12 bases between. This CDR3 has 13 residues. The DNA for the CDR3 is TGTGCCATCAGGGGACACGGAAACTACGAGCAGTACTTC. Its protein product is CAIRGHGNYEQYF.

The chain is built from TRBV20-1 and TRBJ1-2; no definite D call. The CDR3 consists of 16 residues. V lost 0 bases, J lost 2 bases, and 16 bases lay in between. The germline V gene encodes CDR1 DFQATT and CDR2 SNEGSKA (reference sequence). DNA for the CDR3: TGCAGTGCTAGAGATCATGGCAGGCTGGCGAACTATGGCTACACCTTC. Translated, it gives CSARDHGRLANYGYTF.